Shown below are 26 T cell receptor beta chains from a single sample sequenced in a study of vaccination and CD4 T cells after COVID-19. What these receptors recognize is not known. Sequencing of the DNA from cultured CD4+ T cells was carried out with the Oncomine TCR Beta short-read assay. TCRdb called the PCR reads again in MiXCR, with one record for every CDR3 protein. The top ten hold 35% of the sample, which has 8,200 or so distinct CDR3 sequences, roughly 60% seen once. The treatment was: roughly 11-day PBMC culture with coronavirus spike peptide pools or control peptides (ViraFEST assay). Sequencing was performed on CD4+ T cells from blood, cultured in vitro. These TCRs come from a human donor who had recovered from COVID-19.

J is TRBJ2-2 and V is TRBV5-1; D is unclear. This CDR3 spans 16 amino acids. Germline V gene lookup returns CDR1 SGHRS and CDR2 YFSETQ. The V and J ends lost 0 bases and 0 bases respectively, with 9 bases between them. DNA of the CDR3: TGCGCCAGCAGCTTGGACGGAGCGACGAACACCGGGGAGCTGTTTTTT. Residues: CASSLDGATNTGELFF.

The genes are TRBV19 and TRBJ1-5; D unresolved. Germline CDR1 LNHDA, CDR2 SQIVND (reference sequence). V was shortened by 3 bases and J by 6 bases, with 9 bases between the two germline ends. This CDR3 is 13 amino acids long. The CDR3 region has the DNA TGTGCCAGTAGTATTTCCCTTGTTCAGCCCCAGCATTTT. Protein: CASSISLVQPQHF.

This CDR3 is CASSIIASSGNTIYF. The DNA of the CDR3 is TGTGCCAGTAGTATAATAGCCAGCTCTGGAAACACCATATATTTT. V is TRBV19 and J is TRBJ1-3; D is ambiguous. The CDR3 runs to 15 residues. Deletions cut 2 bases from V and 0 bases from J, with 8 bases between. Germline lookup yields CDR1 LNHDA and CDR2 SQIVND (reference sequence).

The V call is TRBV28, the J call TRBJ1-1, with a possible D match to TRBD1 (6 bases). This CDR3 has 15 amino acids. Trimming stripped 5 bases from V and 1 base from J, with 14 bases between. The germline V gene has CDR1 MDHEN and CDR2 SYDVKM. The CDR3 DNA reads TGTGCCAGCAGTGCACCGGGACACCAGAACACTGAAGCTTTCTTT. It yields the protein CASSAPGHQNTEAFF. Full variable domain (remainder filled in from reference TRBV28 and TRBJ1-1): DVKVTQSSRYLVKRTGEKVFLECVQDMDHENMFWYRQDPGLGLRLIYFSYDVKMKEKGDIPEGYSVSREKKERFSLILESASTNQTSMYLCASSAPGHQNTEAFFGQGTRLTVV.

This clonotype appeared a single time. The rearrangement joins TRBV11-3 to TRBJ2-5; D possibly corresponds to TRBD1 (5 bases). The CDR3 extends over 13 amino acids. From germline, CDR1 is SGHNT and CDR2 YENEEA. V was trimmed by 3 bases and J by 7 bases, leaving 12 bases between them. CDR3 sequence: CASSFDSSGTQYF. CDR3 nucleotide sequence: TGTGCCAGCAGCTTTGACAGTTCAGGGACCCAGTACTTC.

With respect to this clonotype: A read error may produce the germline difference seen at one junction end. The chain joins TRBV4-1 to TRBJ1-2; a weak D match, TRBD1 (5 bases). The CDR3 spans 16 residues. Germline CDR1 is MGHRA and CDR2 is YSYEKL. The CDR3 sequence: CASSQEWTQGLRGYTF. CDR3 bases: TGCGCCAGCAGTCAAGAATGGACGCAGGGACTGAGAGGCTACACCTTC.

The chain's CDR3 is CASTSLGGRHSGANVLTF. The CDR3 DNA reads TGTGCCAGCACCTCGTTAGGAGGCCGCCACTCTGGGGCCAACGTCCTGACTTTC. The V and J genes are TRBV7-6 and TRBJ2-6; the D gene is possibly TRBD2 (5 bases). This CDR3 comprises 18 residues. V was clipped by 7 bases and J by 0 bases, with 19 bases between them. The germline V gene has CDR1 SGHVS and CDR2 FNYEAQ. The full variable domain, in which reference TRBV7-6 and TRBJ2-6 provide the parts outside the CDR3, is GAGVSQSPRYKVTKRGQDVALRCDPISGHVSLYWYRQALGQGPEFLTYFNYEAQQDKSGLPNDRFSAERPEGSISTLTIQRTEQRDSAMYRCASTSLGGRHSGANVLTFGAGSRLTVL.

This clonotype was counted between two and nine times. The chain couples TRBV11-3 to TRBJ1-2; D possibly corresponds to TRBD1 (6 bases). Germline CDR1 reads SGHNT; CDR2 reads YENEEA. Trimming removed 6 bases at V and 1 base at J, with 9 bases between. CDR3 length: 13 residues. Here the CDR3 DNA reads TGTGCCAGCAGTGAGGGGGATAACTATGGCTACACCTTC. It yields the protein CASSEGDNYGYTF.

Only a few counts were recorded for this clonotype. V usage is TRBV7-9 and J usage is TRBJ2-5; tentatively, D is TRBD2 (6 bases). The CDR3 covers 13 residues. Germline assignment: CDR1 SEHNR and CDR2 FQNEAQ (reference sequence). The V gene lost 5 bases and the J gene lost 5 bases, with 12 bases spanning the gap. The CDR3 DNA reads as TGTGCCAGCAGCCCTGGGAGGTCGGAGACCCAGTACTTC. It codes for CASSPGRSETQYF.

The chain carries TRBV6-5 and TRBJ2-2; no clear D. Trimming left V 2 bases short and J 3 bases short, with 1 base between. This CDR3 has 12 amino acids. The germline V gene has CDR1 MNHEY and CDR2 SVGAGI. CDR3 sequence reads: CASSYDTGELFF. The CDR3 nucleotides read TGTGCCAGCAGTTACGACACCGGGGAGCTGTTTTTT.

This clonotype was picked up one time. This rearrangement joins TRBV10-3 to TRBJ2-7; either TRBD1 or TRBD2 may fit D (9 bases each). Trimming left V 10 bases short and J 1 base short, with 17 bases between. CDR1 ENHRY and CDR2 SYGVKD come from the germline V gene. This CDR3 is built from 14 residues. This CDR3 is CATAGGTGSYEQYF. DNA for the CDR3: TGTGCCACCGCGGGGGGGACAGGGTCCTACGAGCAGTACTTC.

The chain couples TRBV7-2 to TRBJ1-1; D might be TRBD1 (5 bases). CDR3 length: 14 residues. CDR1 is SGHTA, CDR2 FQGNSA, per germline. Trimming removed 2 bases at V and 4 bases at J, with 11 bases between. The CDR3 bases are TGTGCCAGCAGCTTACACCAGGGAACCACTGAAGCTTTCTTT. This translates into CASSLHQGTTEAFF.

The chain uses TRBV19 and TRBJ1-3; D is possibly TRBD1 (5 bases). Germline V gene lookup returns CDR1 LNHDA and CDR2 SQIVND (reference sequence). The V gene lost 5 bases and the J gene lost 0 bases, with 8 bases spanning the gap. CDR3 length: 14 residues. In DNA form, the CDR3 reads TGTGCCAGTAGTCGACAGATCTCTGGAAACACCATATATTTT. The encoded protein is CASSRQISGNTIYF. Full variable domain (rest looked up from reference TRBV19 and TRBJ1-3): DGGITQSPKYLFRKEGQNVTLSCEQNLNHDAMYWYRQDPGQGLRLIYYSQIVNDFQKGDIAEGYSVSREKKESFPLTVTSAQKNPTAFYLCASSRQISGNTIYFGEGSWLTVV.

V and J are TRBV20-1 and TRBJ1-6; D is uncertain. The CDR3 extends over 11 amino acids. V shed 4 bases and J shed 8 bases, with 6 bases lying between them. Looked up from germline, CDR1 is DFQATT and CDR2 is SNEGSKA (reference sequence). CDR3: CSAKKYSPLHF. In DNA form, the CDR3 reads TGCAGTGCTAAGAAGTATTCACCCCTCCACTTT.

DNA for the CDR3: TGTGCCAGCAGCAAAAGGGAAAAGAACATGAACACTGAAGCTTTCTTT. Translating gives CASSKREKNMNTEAFF. The chain combines TRBV13 with TRBJ1-1, with unresolved D. There are 16 residues in the CDR3. Trimming removed 5 bases from V and 0 bases from J, with 16 bases in between. The germline V gene encodes CDR1 PRHDT and CDR2 FYEKMQ (reference sequence).

The chain joins TRBV20-1 to TRBJ2-2; D assignment may be TRBD1 or TRBD2 (5 bases each). Trimming shortened V by 5 bases and J by 4 bases, and 14 bases separated the two germline ends. The CDR3 extends over 14 amino acids. Germline V gives CDR1 DFQATT, CDR2 SNEGSKA (reference sequence). For the CDR3, the DNA is TGCAGTGCTTTAAGGGACGGGGCCACCGGGGAGCTGTTTTTT. Its translation is CSALRDGATGELFF.

The table lists this clonotype with a few counts. The rearrangement joins TRBV2 to TRBJ1-5; D unclear. The germline V and J ends were trimmed by 5 bases and 0 bases, with 8 bases remaining between them. This CDR3 spans 14 amino acids. CDR1 SNHLY and CDR2 FYNNEI come from the germline V gene. In DNA form, the CDR3 reads TGTGCCAGCAGTCAGGTATATAGCAATCAGCCCCAGCATTTT. This codes for CASSQVYSNQPQHF.

This chain joins TRBV7-2 and TRBJ1-1, with D perhaps matching TRBD1 (5 bases). Per the germline V gene, CDR1 is SGHTA and CDR2 is FQGNSA. The CDR3 spans 13 residues. Deletions cut 5 bases from V and 1 base from J, with 8 bases between. This chain's CDR3 is CASSRDPNTEAFF. The CDR3 DNA is TGTGCCAGCAGCCGGGACCCGAACACTGAAGCTTTCTTT.

V and J are TRBV19 and TRBJ1-2; 10 nucleotides line up with TRBD1. Germline assignment: CDR1 LNHDA and CDR2 SQIVND (reference sequence). This CDR3 region has 14 residues. V shed 4 bases, J shed 4 bases, and the junction held 3 bases outside the gene matches. The DNA of the CDR3 is TGTGCCAGTAGTAGACAGGGGGCGAGCTATGGCTACACCTTC. This gives the protein CASSRQGASYGYTF.

This clonotype is classed as large. This chain joins TRBV6-1 and TRBJ1-2, with TRBD1 matching over 10 bases. The CDR3 contains 13 residues. Trimming removed 3 bases from V and 8 bases from J; junction bases left unmatched: 3. Germline V gene data show CDR1 as MNHNS and CDR2 as SASEGT. The CDR3 sequence is CASSDRDRGGYTF. The CDR3 DNA reads TGTGCCAGCAGTGACCGGGACAGGGGAGGCTACACCTTC.

The V and J genes are TRBV15 and TRBJ1-5, with TRBD1 as a possible D gene (5 bases). Trimming shortened V by 2 bases and J by 3 bases, and 17 bases separated the two germline ends. The CDR3 is 17 amino acids. Germline CDR1 reads LNHNV; CDR2 reads YYDKDF (reference sequence). The CDR3: CATSRRGGTGLNQPQHF. The DNA of the CDR3 is TGTGCCACCAGCAGACGGGGCGGGACGGGCCTCAATCAGCCCCAGCATTTT.

The V gene is TRBV20-1, the J gene TRBJ2-7, with a possible D match to TRBD1 (6 bases). From germline, CDR1 is DFQATT and CDR2 SNEGSKA (reference sequence). The CDR3 is 12 residues long. The germline V and J ends were trimmed by 6 bases and 2 bases, with 11 bases remaining between them. The DNA for the CDR3 is TGCAGTGCGAGTAGGGGGACCTACGAGCAGTACTTC. This translates into CSASRGTYEQYF.

This chain links TRBV7-9 with TRBJ1-1, with D unresolved. Trimming removed 5 bases at V and 2 bases at J, with 6 bases between. CDR1 is SEHNR and CDR2 is FQNEAQ in the germline V gene (reference sequence). The CDR3 is 12 amino acids. CDR3: CASSPPNTEAFF. The CDR3 DNA sequence: TGTGCCAGCAGCCCCCCCAACACTGAAGCTTTCTTT.

This clonotype was recorded a few times. The DNA of the CDR3 is TGTGCCAGCAGTTTAGGGGGGGCCGCCGGGGAGCTGTTTTTT. Protein sequence: CASSLGGAAGELFF. The rearrangement uses TRBV12-3 or TRBV12-4 and TRBJ2-2; perhaps D is TRBD1 or TRBD2 (6 bases each). This CDR3 has 14 amino acids. V was shortened by 1 base and J by 6 bases, with 9 bases between the two germline ends.

The chain has TRBV30 and TRBJ2-1; 8 nucleotides line up with TRBD2. CDR3 length equals 11 residues. V dropped 6 bases and J dropped 11; count of bases not matched to a gene: 6. Per germline, CDR1 GTSNPN and CDR2 SVGIG (reference sequence). The CDR3 nucleotides are TGTGCCTGCCGGCGGGGGGCCAAGCAGTTCTTC. It codes for CACRRGAKQFF.

This chain connects TRBV12-3 or TRBV12-4 to TRBJ1-2; D is undetermined. Trimming pared 3 bases from V and 13 bases from J, leaving 12 bases between. This CDR3 spans 11 amino acids. Written as DNA, the CDR3 is TGTGCCAGCAGTTTGACGGACCTACCCACCTTC. Residues: CASSLTDLPTF.